The clone carrying this T cell receptor (delta chain) was recorded a few times. Within the sample, other DNA sequences also encode this same CDR3. V gave up 3 bases and J gave up 1 base; unmatched junction bases: 11. The V gene's germline CDR1 is GEAIGNYY and CDR2 EKD. The length of the CDR3 is 18 residues. This sample is drawn from a study of gamma-delta T cells after stem cell transplantation. TCRdb processed the RT-PCR reads again with the CATT caller. The sample has approximately 1,000 delta-chain clones; around 13% are singletons. This chain links TRDV2 with TRDJ1; 12 bases line up with TRDD3. Sequencing was carried out using gamma-delta T cells. The TCR was taken from a human donor. It is not recorded whose cells these are; they may come from a transplant donor. As DNA, the CDR3 is TGTGCCTGTGACCCCGTACTGGGGGATACAAGGGTCACCGATAAACTCATCTTT. Translating it yields CACDPVLGDTRVTDKLIF.